This is a list of T cell receptor beta chains from one sample in a study of blood T cell repertoires in COVID-19. Sequencing used immunoSEQ multiplex PCR; TCRdb keeps in-frame clones, though not all of them. This repertoire shows some 93,000 clones, 75% to 90% found once; its top ten account for approximately 6.8%. The sample comprised peripheral blood. All receptors derive from a man in his sixties with acute or convalescent COVID-19. CDR3s include the opening cysteine and the closing phenylalanine or tryptophan. Each record gives: V gene, D gene, clone size, J gene, CDR3 DNA, CDR3 protein. D genes are given only for firm matches. Rows give clone size only sometimes, using once, few, many, or a class for an expanded clone.

TRBV7-2	TRBD1	.	TRBJ1-3	TGTGCCAGCAGCTCCAGACAGGGAATCTCTGGAAACACCATATATTTT	CASSSRQGISGNTIYF
TRBV5-1	TRBD1	.	TRBJ1-1	TGCGCCAGCAGCTTGGGGGACAGGGCCACTGAAGCTTTCTTT	CASSLGDRATEAFF
TRBV30	.	.	TRBJ2-7	TGTGCCTGGAGTGAGGGGTCCATCTCCTACGAGCAGTACTTC	CAWSEGSISYEQYF
TRBV18	.	.	TRBJ2-5	TGTGCCAGCTCACCGGGACTCGAGACCCAGTACTTC	CASSPGLETQYF
TRBV30	TRBD1	.	TRBJ1-2	TGTGCCTGGAGTGGGGGGACAGGCCCTAACTATGGCTACACCTTC	CAWSGGTGPNYGYTF
TRBV7-9	.	.	TRBJ1-1	TGTGCCAGCAGCTTAATCGGGAACACTGAAGCTTTCTTT	CASSLIGNTEAFF
TRBV2	.	.	TRBJ1-4	TGTGCCAGCACAACTGGGAGGGAAAAACTGTTTTTT	CASTTGREKLFF
TRBV11-2	TRBD2	.	TRBJ2-5	TGTGCCAGCAGCTGGGAGGGAGGGCCGATGGAGACCCAGTACTTC	CASSWEGGPMETQYF
TRBV6-6	.	.	TRBJ1-1	TGTGCCAGCAGTTCTGTGAACACTGAAGCTTTCTTT	CASSSVNTEAFF
TRBV7-9	.	.	TRBJ1-5	TGTGCCAGCAGCTTTGGACAGAGCAATCAGCCCCAGCATTTT	CASSFGQSNQPQHF
TRBV7-8	.	few	TRBJ1-1	TGTGCCAGCAGCTCGGACGGACTCACTGAAGCTTTCTTT	CASSSDGLTEAFF
TRBV7-8	.	.	TRBJ1-5	TGTGCCAGCAGCCTAGGACAGAGCAATCAGCCCCAGCATTTT	CASSLGQSNQPQHF
TRBV27	.	.	TRBJ2-5	TGTGCCAGCAGTTTAGTTCCTCGTCGGTCTCAAGAGACCCAGTACTTC	CASSLVPRRSQETQYF
TRBV30	.	.	TRBJ1-2	TGTGCCTGGAGTCAACAGGGATCTGCCTATGGCTACACCTTC	CAWSQQGSAYGYTF
TRBV18	.	.	TRBJ1-5	TGTGCCAGCTCAGAACTCAGGGGAGAGCAGCCCCAGCATTTT	CASSELRGEQPQHF
TRBV7-2	TRBD1	.	TRBJ1-2	TGTGCCAGCAGCTTAAGGGGACAGGGGCAAAACTATGGCTACACCTTC	CASSLRGQGQNYGYTF
TRBV7-2	TRBD1	.	TRBJ1-2	TGTGCCAGCAGCGCATCCGGGACAGGGGCGGAGGGCTACACCTTC	CASSASGTGAEGYTF